This is a list of T cell receptor beta chains from one sample in a study of blood T cell repertoires in COVID-19. Profiling relied on immunoSEQ multiplex PCR, and the TCRdb table lists in-frame clones only, not all of them. This table holds about 21,000 clones, roughly 91% found once. Sequenced sample: peripheral blood. The receptors come from a man in his 70s with active COVID-19. Each CDR3 is given with its conserved first and last residue. The D gene is left open where the match is weak. Clone size appears in some rows only: once, few, many, or a class for an expanded clone.

j_call clone_size v_call d_call cdr3_nt cdr3_aa
TRBJ2-7 few TRBV19 . TGTGCCAGTAGACCCAGGAGGGGCTCCTACGAGCAGTACTTC CASRPRRGSYEQYF
TRBJ2-3 . TRBV4-1 TRBD1 TGCGCCAGCAGCCAAAGCGCCGGGACAGGGGCAGATACGCAGTATTTT CASSQSAGTGADTQYF
TRBJ2-1 . TRBV6-1 TRBD1 TGTGCCAGCAGTGAAAGTATGGGACAGGGGGCCAATGAGCAGTTCTTC CASSESMGQGANEQFF
TRBJ2-2 . TRBV5-1 TRBD1 TGCGCCAGCAGCTCGACAGGGGGCCCCGGGGAGCTGTTTTTT CASSSTGGPGELFF
TRBJ2-2 . TRBV4-1 . TGCGCCAGCAGCCAGACAGGGACTAGAAGCACCGGGGAGCTGTTTTTT CASSQTGTRSTGELFF
TRBJ1-2 . TRBV24-1 . TGTGCCACCAGCCATTACAGGGATGGCTACACCTTC CATSHYRDGYTF
TRBJ1-2 once TRBV11-2 TRBD1 TGTGCCAGCAGCCCCGGGACAGGCAGGGACACCTTC CASSPGTGRDTF
TRBJ2-7 . TRBV6-6 TRBD2 TGTGCCAGCAGACCGGGACTAGCGGACTACGAGCAGTACTTC CASRPGLADYEQYF
TRBJ2-3 few TRBV18 TRBD2 TGTGCCAGCTCACCACCGGAATCGGTGAGCGGACTAGCGGGAGGAGATACGCAGTATTTT CASSPPESVSGLAGGDTQYF
TRBJ2-5 once TRBV6-1 . TGTGCCAGCAGTGAGATTTGGGGGGGCGCGTTAGGGTCGGGGACCCAGTACTTC CASSEIWGGALGSGTQYF
TRBJ2-7 . TRBV19 . TGTGCCAGCCCGGGGAGGGGCACAGGGACCAGCAAAAACTACTACGAGCAGTACTTC CASPGRGTGTSKNYYEQYF
TRBJ2-1 . TRBV2 TRBD2 TGTGCCAGCAGCCCGGGACTAGCGGCCAATGAGCAGTTCTTC CASSPGLAANEQFF
TRBJ2-7 . TRBV5-1 TRBD1 TGCGCCAGCAGCGAACCAAGACAGGGAACGTCAGGGGAGCAGTACTTC CASSEPRQGTSGEQYF
TRBJ2-7 . TRBV19 TRBD1 TGTGCCAGTAGTATAGGAACAGGGGGCCTCTACGAGCAGTACTTC CASSIGTGGLYEQYF
TRBJ1-2 . TRBV30 TRBD1 TGTGCCTGGAGTGTACAGGGGGAGGGGGGCTACACCTTC CAWSVQGEGGYTF
TRBJ2-3 once TRBV7-2 . TGTGCCAGCAGCCTGGCGCGGGATACGCAGTATTTT CASSLARDTQYF